Below are 6 T cell receptor beta chains sequenced from a single sample in a study of Tregs in tolerant kidney transplant recipients. Generated by immunoSEQ multiplex PCR, the TCRdb table keeps only in-frame clones and is missing some. The table has some 90,000 clones, around nine tenths seen once. Material: CD8+ T cells from blood. The receptors were gathered from a human donor in good health.

The chain employs TRBV19 and TRBJ1-1; D uncertain. The V end lost 5 bases, the J end lost 1 base, and 8 bases lay between the germline ends. The CDR3 consists of 13 residues. The germline V gene has CDR1 LNHDA and CDR2 SQIVND (reference sequence). CDR3 region: CASSPPQNTEAFF. The CDR3 nucleotides read TGTGCCAGTAGTCCCCCACAGAACACTGAAGCTTTCTTT.

The chain couples TRBV9 to TRBJ2-7, with TRBD1 matching 8 bases. Germline-derived CDR1 and CDR2 are SGDLS and YYNGEE. V shed 3 bases, J shed 0 bases, and the junction held 8 bases outside the gene matches. CDR3 length: 16 amino acids. CDR3 amino acids: CASSAGQGIGSYEQYF. The CDR3 DNA sequence: TGTGCCAGCAGCGCCGGACAGGGTATCGGCTCCTACGAGCAGTACTTC.

This clone was found once. The chain links TRBV11-2 to TRBJ2-7, with 7 bases lining up with TRBD2. The junction had 3 bases not matched to a gene; V was cut back by 2 bases and J by 2 bases. The CDR3 runs 14 residues. Per the germline V gene, CDR1 is SGHAT and CDR2 is FQNNGV. The CDR3, as DNA: TGTGCCAGCAGCTTACGGGCGGGAGCCTACGAGCAGTACTTC. Protein: CASSLRAGAYEQYF.

The V call is TRBV19, the J call TRBJ2-1; TRBD2 might be the D (6 bases). Trimming took 5 bases from V and 4 from J, leaving 12 bases between them. The germline V gene encodes CDR1 LNHDA and CDR2 SQIVND (reference sequence). The CDR3 is 14 amino acids. For the CDR3, the DNA is TGTGCCAGTAGTGACCGGGAGTGGTACAATGAGCAGTTCTTC. Amino acids: CASSDREWYNEQFF.

V and J are TRBV6-1 and TRBJ2-5; no clear D gene. The CDR3 has 13 residues. Germline V gene data show CDR1 as MNHNS and CDR2 as SASEGT. The V end lost 6 bases, the J end lost 5 bases, and 13 bases lay between the germline ends. CDR3 sequence reads: CASRASPVETQYF. In DNA form, the CDR3 reads TGTGCCAGCAGAGCCTCCCCGGTGGAGACCCAGTACTTC.

V and J are TRBV4-2 and TRBJ2-7; no reliable D call. Germline V gene data show CDR1 as LGHNA and CDR2 as YNFKEQ. Trimming took off 0 bases at V and 1 base at J, with 10 bases between the two ends. The CDR3 covers 15 residues. CDR3 DNA sequence: TGTGCCAGCAGCCAAGAAGGAGACGGTTCCTACGAGCAGTACTTC. This translates into CASSQEGDGSYEQYF.